These T cell receptor beta chains were read from a single sample in a study of T cell responses to AZD1222 COVID-19 vaccine. Sequencing used immunoSEQ multiplex PCR; TCRdb keeps in-frame clones, though not all of them. Here the sample spans approximately 90,000 clones, around 91% being singletons. The material sequenced was peripheral blood, taken 28 days after the second AZD1222 dose. The receptors here all came from an adult who received the AZD1222 COVID-19 vaccine. Both conserved end residues are part of each CDR3. The D gene is left open where the match is weak. Clone size appears in some rows only: once, few, many, or a class for an expanded clone.

>13|TRBD1|TRBJ2-7|NA|TRBV30
CAWRRDRVYEQYF
TGTGCCTGGAGACGGGACAGGGTCTACGAGCAGTACTTC
>16|TRBD2|TRBJ2-3|NA|TRBV4-1
CASSQMGLAASDTQYF
TGCGCCAGCAGCCAAATGGGACTAGCAGCTTCAGATACGCAGTATTTT
>12|NA|TRBJ2-1|NA|TRBV19
CASSKGLNEQFF
TGTGCCAGTAGTAAGGGGTTAAATGAGCAGTTCTTC
>14|NA|TRBJ1-1|NA|TRBV5-6
CASSFQNMNTEAFF
TGTGCCAGCAGCTTTCAGAACATGAACACTGAAGCTTTCTTT
>13|NA|TRBJ1-6|NA|TRBV12-3/TRBV12-4
CASSPGPGGRLHF
TGTGCCAGCAGTCCAGGACCGGGGGGTCGCCTCCACTTT
>15|NA|TRBJ2-1|NA|TRBV11-3
CASSLEGLGNNEQFF
TGTGCCAGCAGCTTAGAGGGCTTGGGCAACAATGAGCAGTTCTTC
>15|NA|TRBJ2-7|NA|TRBV28
CASSYASTGFYEQYF
TGTGCCAGCAGTTACGCCTCGACAGGATTCTACGAGCAGTACTTC
>12|TRBD2|TRBJ2-1|NA|TRBV10-1
CASSASGVEQFF
TGCGCCAGCAGTGCTAGCGGGGTTGAGCAGTTCTTC
>15|TRBD2|TRBJ2-2|NA|TRBV7-2
CASSLLAGGTGELFF
TGTGCCAGCAGCTTATTAGCGGGGGGCACCGGGGAGCTGTTTTTT
>17|TRBD1|TRBJ1-5|NA|TRBV10-3
CAISEGGRQGRNQPQHF
TGTGCCATCAGTGAGGGAGGTCGACAGGGAAGAAATCAGCCCCAGCATTTT
>19|TRBD2|TRBJ2-1|NA|TRBV9
CASSPGLAGVPRAYNEQFF
TGTGCCAGCAGCCCCGGACTAGCGGGGGTCCCCAGGGCCTACAATGAGCAGTTCTTC
>15|TRBD1|TRBJ1-2|NA|TRBV3-1/TRBV3-2
CASSQEDRGRYGYTF
TGTGCCAGCAGCCAAGAGGACAGGGGCAGATATGGCTACACCTTC
>13|NA|TRBJ1-4|NA|TRBV4-1
CASSLLRGEKLFF
TGCGCCAGCAGCCTTCTAAGGGGGGAAAAACTGTTTTTT
>14|NA|TRBJ1-1|NA|TRBV5-1
CASSLPTGYTEAFF
TGCGCCAGCAGCTTGCCCACAGGGTACACTGAAGCTTTCTTT
>14|NA|TRBJ2-2|NA|TRBV6-1
CASSLTLAPGELFF
TGTGCCAGCAGTTTGACGTTGGCGCCCGGGGAGCTGTTTTTT
>19|TRBD2|TRBJ2-1|NA|TRBV6-6
CASSLRTSGGFSSYNEQFF
TGTGCCAGCAGTCTTCGGACTAGCGGGGGCTTTAGCTCCTACAATGAGCAGTTCTTC
>13|NA|TRBJ1-1|many|TRBV20-1
CSASQGMNTEAFF
TGCAGTGCTAGTCAGGGAATGAACACTGAAGCTTTCTTT
>18|TRBD1|TRBJ1-6|NA|TRBV9
CASSVGPPTGAGLSPLHF
TGTGCCAGCAGCGTAGGGCCCCCCACAGGGGCCGGTCTTTCACCCCTCCACTTT
>14|NA|TRBJ2-7|NA|TRBV14
CASSQTRIGAEQYF
TGTGCCAGCAGCCAAACCCGCATAGGGGCCGAGCAGTACTTC
>17|NA|TRBJ1-5|NA|TRBV5-5
CASSLRLRGEGNQPQHF
TGTGCCAGCAGCTTGCGGTTGAGGGGCGAGGGCAATCAGCCCCAGCATTTT
>15|NA|TRBJ1-4|few|TRBV7-2
CASSLAIGVSEKLFF
TGTGCCAGCAGCTTAGCAATCGGTGTAAGTGAAAAACTGTTTTTT
>13|NA|TRBJ1-2|NA|TRBV19
CASSMGGTYGYTF
TGTGCCAGTAGTATGGGGGGCACCTATGGCTACACCTTC
>12|NA|TRBJ2-2|NA|TRBV3-1/TRBV3-2
CASSQSTGELFF
TGTGCCAGCAGCCAAAGTACCGGGGAGCTGTTTTTT
>17|TRBD1|TRBJ1-4|NA|TRBV5-1
CASSPWTGGFNNEKLFF
TGCGCCAGCAGCCCCTGGACAGGAGGATTTAATAATGAAAAACTGTTTTTT
>13|NA|TRBJ2-5|NA|TRBV19
CASSMGQGETQYF
TGTGCCAGTAGTATGGGGCAGGGCGAGACCCAGTACTTC
>15|NA|TRBJ1-1|NA|TRBV5-7
CASSWRGKGPVDAFF
TGTGCCAGCAGCTGGAGGGGCAAGGGGCCGGTCGATGCTTTCTTT
>14|TRBD1|TRBJ1-6|NA|TRBV27
CASRGGTGSSPLHF
TGTGCCAGCAGGGGAGGGACAGGGAGTTCACCCCTCCACTTT
>15|TRBD2|TRBJ2-1|NA|TRBV7-3
CASSAGTSLTYEQFF
TGTGCCAGCAGCGCTGGGACTAGCCTTACGTATGAGCAGTTCTTC
>16|TRBD1|TRBJ1-5|NA|TRBV18
CASSPSVGTAGQPQHF
TGTGCCAGCTCACCATCCGTGGGGACAGCCGGTCAGCCCCAGCATTTT
>15|TRBD1|TRBJ1-2|NA|TRBV6-5
CASRTPRGRGFGYTF
TGTGCCAGCAGGACCCCCAGGGGGCGCGGGTTTGGCTACACCTTC
>16|TRBD1|TRBJ1-2|NA|TRBV15
CATSRGGQGGYYGYTF
TGTGCCACCAGCAGAGGCGGGCAGGGGGGGTACTATGGCTACACCTTC
>17|TRBD2|TRBJ2-3|NA|TRBV4-2
CASSQGFTGGSTDTQYF
TGTGCCAGCAGCCAAGGGTTTACGGGGGGAAGCACAGATACGCAGTATTTT
>12|NA|TRBJ1-1|NA|TRBV6-5
CASRSDRTEAFF
TGTGCCAGCAGGTCCGACAGGACGGAAGCTTTCTTT
>13|NA|TRBJ1-1|NA|TRBV2
CASTRDTGAEAFF
TGTGCCAGCACCCGGGACACTGGGGCTGAAGCTTTCTTT
>16|NA|TRBJ2-1|NA|TRBV19
CASSIAQGPFYNEQFF
TGTGCCAGTAGTATAGCGCAGGGGCCCTTCTACAATGAGCAGTTCTTC
>15|TRBD1|TRBJ2-1|once|TRBV15
CATSTRTGANNEQFF
TGTGCCACCAGCACACGGACAGGGGCAAACAATGAGCAGTTCTTC
>16|TRBD1|TRBJ1-2|NA|TRBV11-2
CASNPWGGQVLWGYTF
TGTGCCAGCAACCCCTGGGGGGGACAGGTCTTATGGGGCTACACCTTC
>15|NA|TRBJ1-1|few|TRBV7-9
CASSLAGTVGREAFF
TGTGCCAGCAGCTTAGCCGGAACGGTCGGGAGGGAAGCTTTCTTT
>12|NA|TRBJ1-5|NA|TRBV6-5
CASSQPVGPQHF
TGTGCCAGCAGTCAACCCGTGGGGCCCCAGCATTTT
>16|NA|TRBJ1-3|NA|TRBV7-9
CASSLYTSRSGNTIYF
TGTGCCAGCAGCTTATATACCTCTCGCTCTGGAAACACCATATATTTT
>15|NA|TRBJ1-3|NA|TRBV27
CASSSTTGIENTIYF
TGTGCCAGCAGTTCGACAACAGGGATAGAAAACACCATATATTTT
>13|NA|TRBJ2-6|NA|TRBV7-9
CASLVSGANVLTF
TGTGCCAGCCTAGTCTCTGGGGCCAACGTCCTGACTTTC
>14|NA|TRBJ1-5|NA|TRBV7-8
CASSLARGGQPQHF
TGTGCCAGCAGCTTAGCGCGCGGGGGTCAGCCCCAGCATTTT
>15|TRBD1|TRBJ1-2|NA|TRBV18
CASSPVYRGLGGYTF
TGTGCCAGCTCACCAGTTTACAGGGGGCTCGGTGGCTACACCTTC
>17|TRBD2|TRBJ2-1|NA|TRBV27
CASSLALAGGPYNEQFF
TGTGCCAGCAGTTTAGCCCTAGCGGGGGGGCCCTACAATGAGCAGTTCTTC
>12|NA|TRBJ1-1|once|TRBV19
CASRTPRTEAFF
TGTGCCAGTAGGACACCAAGGACTGAAGCTTTCTTT
>13|NA|TRBJ1-1|NA|TRBV6-5
CASTPRQNTEAFF
TGTGCCAGCACCCCACGGCAGAACACTGAAGCTTTCTTT
>11|NA|TRBJ2-1|NA|TRBV19
CASSREGSPFF
TGTGCCAGTAGTAGGGAAGGGAGTCCGTTCTTC
>12|NA|TRBJ2-1|NA|TRBV5-8
CASSLSYNEQFF
TGTGCCAGCAGCTTGTCCTACAATGAGCAGTTCTTC
>16|TRBD1|TRBJ2-2|NA|TRBV5-1
CASSPGQGILHGELFF
TGCGCCAGCAGCCCGGGACAGGGGATTTTACATGGGGAGCTGTTTTTT
>15|TRBD1|TRBJ1-1|few|TRBV4-1
CASSQPTGGFDEAFF
TGCGCCAGCAGCCAACCCACAGGGGGCTTCGATGAAGCTTTCTTT
>15|NA|TRBJ1-4|NA|TRBV6-1
CASSEARGTNEKLFF
TGTGCCAGCAGTGAAGCAAGGGGTACTAATGAAAAACTGTTTTTT
>14|NA|TRBJ1-2|NA|TRBV7-2
CAQEDGASNYGYTF
TGTGCCCAAGAGGACGGTGCCTCCAACTATGGCTACACCTTC
>13|NA|TRBJ1-1|NA|TRBV5-4
CASKGRMNTEAFF
TGTGCCAGCAAGGGGAGGATGAACACTGAAGCTTTCTTT
>15|NA|TRBJ1-6|once|TRBV7-3
CASSSGGLGNSPLHF
TGTGCCAGCAGTTCGGGGGGACTAGGTAATTCACCCCTCCACTTT
>15|NA|TRBJ2-1|NA|TRBV9
CASSGEQSSYNEQFF
TGTGCCAGCAGCGGTGAGCAGAGCTCCTACAATGAGCAGTTCTTC
>12|TRBD1|TRBJ2-7|NA|TRBV6-6
CASRDRGHEQYF
TGTGCCAGCAGGGACAGGGGCCACGAGCAGTACTTC
>21|NA|TRBJ1-3|NA|TRBV10-3
CAIDWVGAELALSDSGNTIYF
TGTGCCATCGATTGGGTGGGAGCGGAGCTCGCACTCTCAGACTCTGGAAACACCATATATTTT
>17|TRBD1|TRBJ2-1|few|TRBV18
CASSPADRVSSYNEQFF
TGTGCCAGCTCTCCCGCCGACAGGGTGAGCTCCTACAATGAGCAGTTCTTC
>14|NA|TRBJ2-7|NA|TRBV2
CASSASGLLYEQYF
TGTGCCAGCAGTGCCTCGGGCCTTTTGTACGAGCAGTACTTC